This TCR beta chain was profiled in a study of post-analysis software for immune sequencing data. Study summary: The courses of disease that were included comprised relapsing-remitting, secondary progressive and progressive-relapsing multiple sclerosis.

A word on this clonotype: What it binds is unknown.

Unique molecular identifiers were carried by the TCR beta cDNA libraries. There were about 0.85 to 11 million T cells, and 450,000 to 550,000 cDNA molecules came from them. TCRdb re-called the PCR reads through MiXCR, storing one row per CDR3 protein. The profile shows roughly 540,000 distinct CDR3 sequences, under 40% of them singletons. Overall study results and limits: Patients had higher frequencies than controls of roughly 5 TRBV segments, including TRBV5-6, TRBV5-1 and TRBV20-1. A significant reduction in normalized Chao1 diversity was observed in multiple sclerosis patients versus controls.

The CDR3 extends over 16 amino acids. Per the germline V gene, CDR1 is SNHLY and CDR2 is FYNNEI. V lost 7 bases, J lost 5 bases, and 6 bases stayed unmatched. The receptor was isolated from a girl aged 2-17 years with multiple sclerosis. The chain recombines TRBV2 with TRBJ1-6; 12 bases fit TRBD1. Sequencing input: blood. The CDR3 loop reads CASTRDRGQNNSPLHF. The CDR3 nucleotides are TGTGCCAGCACCAGGGACAGGGGGCAGAATAATTCACCCCTCCACTTT. The full variable domain, rest sourced from reference TRBV2 and TRBJ1-6, is EPEVTQTPSHQVTQMGQEVILRCVPISNHLYFYWYRQILGQKVEFLVSFYNNEISEKSEIFDDQFSVERPDGSNFTLKIRSTKLEDSAMYFCASTRDRGQNNSPLHFGNGTRLTVT.